Sequencing of this TCR beta chain was carried out in a study of early T cells in non-severe SARS-CoV-2 infection (dated by TCRdb to 2020 to 2023). Turning to the overall study: Because TCR sequencing relied on bulk RNA taken from unsorted whole blood, pairing of alpha and beta chains was not possible.

Points the paper makes about the study in general: Matching against VDJdb was skewed toward anti-spike CD8 responses, likely underestimated virus-specific expansions, and missed private and CD4 specificities.

The library was obtained by 5' RACE. Instrument on record: NextSeq 500. The TCR library protocol attached unique molecular identifiers to individual cDNA molecules to correct for sequencing error and PCR bias. Both TCR alpha and beta chains were sequenced, and tight co-correlation was observed between alpha and beta sequence abundances in each sample. As for how the authors treated the data: Decombinator V4 was used to annotate the V gene, J gene and CDR3 of the TCR sequences. TCRs were defined as expanded if a significant change between any two time points was detected under a Poisson model with p below 0.0001. TCR abundances were normalised to the total number of TCRs sequenced in each sample and reported as counts per million. TRAV1-2 paired with TRAJ12, TRAJ20 or TRAJ33 defined MAIT TCRs, while TRAV10 paired with TRAJ18 defined iNKT TCRs. VDJdb, accessed 1 November 2021, was searched for CMV, EBV and SARS-CoV-2 annotated TCRs, with TCRs annotated for multiple antigens excluded. The raw public data were reprocessed by TCRdb itself: fastp quality trimming at Q25, MiXCR clonotype calling, in-frame beta chains only. Merged by CDR3 protein, the rows form single entries marked with the most common genes and DNA. V and J calls and clone size were set by TCRdb, not the authors. The sample profile shows more than 65,000 distinct CDR3 sequences; under 15% of them were found once. The ten biggest clones cover over 0.95% of the sample.

Set within a cohort of healthcare workers in London, UK, this nested case-control study involved weekly PCR testing of nasopharyngeal swabs along with blood sampling. Healthcare workers were recruited during the week of the UK lockdown, between 23 and 31 March 2020, and followed weekly for up to about 16 weeks. This clonotype has ten or more counts. The antigen it binds to is not known. Per-base qualities were not stored, and no clone one base away is much larger. The germline V end is reduced by 3 bases and the J end by 7 bases; junction bases left unmatched: 4. The CDR3 runs 14 amino acids, cysteine and phenylalanine included. Only the CDR3 region is kept as DNA, spanning 42 bases read in frame from base 1. From the germline V gene, CDR1 is SGHAT and CDR2 is FQNNGV.

The sequenced sample was whole blood. This clonotype was sampled from an adult who was a healthcare worker with PCR-confirmed SARS-CoV-2 infection or an uninfected control (not recorded which). This receptor chain uses TRBV11-2 and TRBJ2-1; 9 of the junction bases match TRBD1. The sequenced DNA is TGTGCCAGCAGCTTCCACAGGGGGCGGAATGAGCAGTTCTTC. Its amino acids are CASSFHRGRNEQFF.